These 2 T cell receptor beta chains came from one sample sequenced in a study of CD8 T cells in ankylosing spondylitis. Study-level results: One TCR beta motif, made up of seven to nine highly homologous variants, appeared characteristic of ankylosing spondylitis blood.

No antigen has been identified for these receptors. TCRdb re-called the 5' RACE reads with MiXCR, one entry per CDR3 protein. In the table there are about 90,000 distinct CDR3 sequences, around 8.5% of which are singletons. The sequenced sample consisted of blood, either unsorted or a sorted T cell fraction (not recorded which). These receptors all stem from a male donor with ankylosing spondylitis.

There are many counts of this clonotype. The genes are TRBV7-9 and TRBJ1-1; D is undetermined. Germline lookup yields CDR1 SEHNR and CDR2 FQNEAQ (reference sequence). V lost 3 bases and J 7 bases, leaving 3 bases between the germline ends. CDR3 size: 10 residues. CDR3 bases: TGTGCCAGCAGCTTGGATGAAGCTTTCTTT. Protein product: CASSLDEAFF.

This clonotype was found a few times. This chain connects TRBV7-9 to TRBJ1-2, with D perhaps matching TRBD1 (6 bases). The CDR3 runs to 16 residues. Trimming took 1 base from V and 8 from J, leaving 20 bases between them. CDR1 and CDR2 (germline): SEHNR, FQNEAQ (reference sequence). CDR3 DNA sequence: TGTGCCAGCAGCTTAGGGGGGGCGCAAAGACTCCCGGGCTACACCTTC. Translated: CASSLGGAQRLPGYTF.